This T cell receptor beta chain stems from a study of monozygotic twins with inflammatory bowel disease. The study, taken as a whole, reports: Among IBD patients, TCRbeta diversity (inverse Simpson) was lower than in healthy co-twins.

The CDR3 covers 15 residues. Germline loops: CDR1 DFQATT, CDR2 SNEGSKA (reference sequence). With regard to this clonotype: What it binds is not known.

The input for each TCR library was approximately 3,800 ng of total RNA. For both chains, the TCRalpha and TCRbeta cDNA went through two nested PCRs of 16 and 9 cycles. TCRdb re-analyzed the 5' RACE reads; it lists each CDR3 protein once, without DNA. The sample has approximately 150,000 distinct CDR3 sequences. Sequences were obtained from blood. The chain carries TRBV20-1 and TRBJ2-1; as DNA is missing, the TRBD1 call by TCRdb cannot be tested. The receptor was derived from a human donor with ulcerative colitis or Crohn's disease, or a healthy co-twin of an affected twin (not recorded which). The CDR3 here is CSARVASGGYNEQFF.